This T cell receptor (beta chain) was identified during a study of shared clonotypes between healthy human individuals (dated by TCRdb to the early 2020s). As for the study more broadly: The cohort included three men and a couple of women between 18 and 49 years of age. Per donor, three plates each were used for CD4 naive and CD4 memory, two for CD8 naive, and one for CD8 memory. To estimate repertoire size and how much clonotype sharing occurs between individuals, the study deeply sequenced the blood TCR repertoires of five or six healthy adults. Libraries were prepared and TCR repertoires were sequenced by different laboratories using diverse techniques, in order to increase sequencing depth and limit assay-specific biases. Per donor, leukapheresis produced somewhere between about 0.94 and 9 billion PBMCs. The full study reports these points: Even with the large sequencing depth, rarefaction of the sorted-subset datasets indicated that sequencing was incomplete. Pairwise subsampling indicated that sequencing depth was expected to affect the degree of clonotype sharing among donors. Only blood was sampled, and tissue TCR repertoires likely differ from those in blood. Because the study included only a small number of donors, the genetic and exposure-history diversity represented was limited. Compared with non-shared clonotypes, clonotypes shared by all four sorted-subset donors had higher generation probabilities. Larger estimated clonotype richness was generally found for naive subsets than for memory subsets. Sharing across a few donors was observed for 5% to 6.5% of naive CD4, less than 4% of naive CD8, about 2.5% of memory CD4, and around 0.4% of memory CD8 clonotypes.

CDR1 is given as GTSNPN and CDR2 as SVGIG, both from the germline V gene (reference sequence). From its cysteine to its phenylalanine, the CDR3 spans 17 amino acids. Only the CDR3 DNA stays, 51 bases, in frame from base 1. V is trimmed back by 5 bases and J by 2 bases, and the junction contains 15 bases that no gene match accounts for. Healthy HIV-negative adults with no recently reported acute infections or vaccinations were included as donors. All donors were Caucasian adults living in Nashville, Tennessee, USA. Magnetic negative selection was used to enrich CD4+ T cells, after which naive cells were positively selected on CD45RA and the negative fraction became the memory subset. Blood was collected by leukapheresis, and PBMCs were isolated by Ficoll-Histopaque density gradient centrifugation and then cryopreserved in liquid nitrogen vapor phase. Purity and quantity of every magnetically sorted T cell population were checked by analytical flow cytometry. Genomic DNA was isolated from every sorted fraction and measured by UV absorbance on a Nanodrop 2000c.

Using the deep immunoSEQ assay, TCR CDR3 regions were amplified from genomic DNA by multiplex PCR. Genomic DNA extracted from each cell subset was distributed evenly over all wells of several immunoSEQ 96-well plates, and each plate served as one replicate. Each replicate PCR for sorted subsets received about 180 ng genomic DNA, equal to about 30,000 T cell genomes. The purified libraries were quantified using a Qubit 3.0 fluorometer, sized with a Bioanalyzer 2100, and then quantified again using the KAPA Library Quantification kit. Every immunoSEQ 96-well plate was sequenced on a separate single-read 150-cycle Illumina NextSeq 550 flow cell. Per the source publication's procedure: Because the immunoSEQ output included only junctional sequences and no quality scores, the filtering could not be the same as the filtering used for full-length reads. To assign V/J genes and CDR3, sequences were annotated using PyIR, a Python wrapper for IgBLAST v1.9, with IMGT germline references. Reads were removed for weak V/J assignments (E-value above 1e-6), missing CDR3, stop codons, out-of-frame junctions, or ambiguous translated residues. A V3J clonotype was defined by an identical inferred V gene, J gene, and CDR3 amino acid sequence. Percentage overlap between repertoires was computed as shared unique clonotypes divided by the size of the smaller repertoire. Richness of each repertoire was evaluated using RTK rarefaction, the Chao1 estimator, and Recon v2.1 estimates of unobserved clonotypes. Generation probabilities for all TCRbeta clonotypes obtained by the gDNA method from four donors were computed using OLGA. The table comes from immuneACCESS by way of TCRdb, which keeps in-frame sequences with V and J called. Part of the clones is missing from these tables; in studies checked, under half for an unresolved V gene and the rest for unknown reasons. V and J calls plus clone size are reproduced from that table; the DNA served to infer D and trimming. The sample table shows roughly 640,000 clones, and roughly 97% are seen once. The ten most abundant clones make up 0.057% of the sample.

In regard to this clone: The antigen it recognizes is unknown. Per-base quality was not reported, and no clone a single base away is much larger than it.

The sequence is built from TRBV30 and TRBJ2-1; 7 central nucleotides agree with TRBD2. The sequenced sample consisted of naive CD4+ T cells sorted from blood. According to the study, the label for this sample's cell subset or site signals: CD45RA+ positively selected. This TCR came from a woman in her twenties or thirties in good health. The CDR3 region: CAWVGGRVKLAYNEQFF. The nucleotides are TGTGCCTGGGTTGGAGGGAGGGTAAAGCTAGCCTACAATGAGCAGTTCTTC.